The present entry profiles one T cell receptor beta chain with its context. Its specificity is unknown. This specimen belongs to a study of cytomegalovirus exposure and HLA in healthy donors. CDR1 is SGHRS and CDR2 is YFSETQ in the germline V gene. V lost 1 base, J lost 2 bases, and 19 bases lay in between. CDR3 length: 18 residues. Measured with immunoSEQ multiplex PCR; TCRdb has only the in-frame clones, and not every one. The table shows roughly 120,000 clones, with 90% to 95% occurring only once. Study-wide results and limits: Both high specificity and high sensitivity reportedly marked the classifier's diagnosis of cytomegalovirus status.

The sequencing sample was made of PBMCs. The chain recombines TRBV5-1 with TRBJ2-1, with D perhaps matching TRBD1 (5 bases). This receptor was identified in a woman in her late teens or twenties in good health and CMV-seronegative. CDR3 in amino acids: CASSLSGLPGGPYNEQFF. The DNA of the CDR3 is TGCGCCAGCAGCTTGTCAGGGCTGCCCGGTGGCCCCTACAATGAGCAGTTCTTC.